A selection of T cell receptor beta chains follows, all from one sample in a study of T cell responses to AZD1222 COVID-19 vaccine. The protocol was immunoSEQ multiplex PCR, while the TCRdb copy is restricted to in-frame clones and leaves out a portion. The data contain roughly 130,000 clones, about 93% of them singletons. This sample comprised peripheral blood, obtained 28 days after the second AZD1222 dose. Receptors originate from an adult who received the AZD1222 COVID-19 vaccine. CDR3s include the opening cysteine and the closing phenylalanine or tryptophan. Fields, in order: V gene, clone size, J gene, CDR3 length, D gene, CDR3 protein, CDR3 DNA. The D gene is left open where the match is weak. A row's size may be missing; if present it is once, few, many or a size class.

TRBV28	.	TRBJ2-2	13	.	CASSPGVTRELFF	TGTGCCAGCAGCCCAGGGGTGACGCGGGAGCTGTTTTTT
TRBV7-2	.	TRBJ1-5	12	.	CASSVWGQPQHF	TGTGCCAGCAGCGTATGGGGTCAGCCCCAGCATTTT
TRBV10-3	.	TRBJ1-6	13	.	CAISGQGRSPLHF	TGTGCCATCAGTGGCCAGGGGAGGTCACCCCTCCACTTT
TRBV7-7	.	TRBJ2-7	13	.	CASSLDRDGEQYF	TGTGCTAGCAGCTTGGATAGGGACGGTGAGCAGTACTTC
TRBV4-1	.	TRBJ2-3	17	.	CASRNPHSGALTDTQYF	TGCGCCAGCCGGAACCCCCACAGCGGAGCACTCACAGATACGCAGTATTTT
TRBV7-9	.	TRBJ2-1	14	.	CASSQDGSLNEQFF	TGTGCCAGCAGCCAAGACGGGAGCCTGAATGAGCAGTTCTTC
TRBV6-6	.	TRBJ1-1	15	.	CASSYAPAGNTEAFF	TGTGCCAGCAGTTACGCTCCGGCTGGGAACACTGAAGCTTTCTTT
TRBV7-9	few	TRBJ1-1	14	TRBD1	CASSLGQGNTEAFF	TGTGCCAGCAGCCTGGGACAGGGGAACACTGAAGCTTTCTTT
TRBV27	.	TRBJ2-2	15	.	CASTPLVGWTGELFF	TGTGCCAGCACCCCACTTGTGGGTTGGACCGGGGAGCTGTTTTTT
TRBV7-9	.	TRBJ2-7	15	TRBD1	CASSPHLDRGVEQYF	TGTGCCAGCAGCCCCCATTTGGACAGGGGGGTCGAGCAGTACTTC
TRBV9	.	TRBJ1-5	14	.	CASSVEPGSQPQHF	TGTGCCAGCAGCGTAGAGCCAGGGAGTCAGCCCCAGCATTTT
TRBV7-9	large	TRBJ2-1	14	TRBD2	CASIGLAGANEQFF	TGTGCCAGCATAGGACTAGCGGGAGCCAATGAGCAGTTCTTC
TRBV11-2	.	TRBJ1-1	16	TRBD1	CASSSPGQGGYTEAFF	TGTGCCAGCAGTTCACCGGGACAGGGCGGGTACACTGAAGCTTTCTTT
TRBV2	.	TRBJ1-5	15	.	CASKFEQGGNQPQHF	TGTGCCAGCAAGTTCGAACAGGGAGGCAATCAGCCCCAGCATTTT
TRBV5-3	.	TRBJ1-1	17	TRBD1	CALGVLSQTGRGTEAFF	TGTGCCCTAGGGGTCCTCTCTCAGACAGGGAGGGGCACTGAAGCTTTCTTT
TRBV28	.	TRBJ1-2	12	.	CASSGATYGYTF	TGTGCCAGCAGTGGAGCTACCTATGGCTACACCTTC
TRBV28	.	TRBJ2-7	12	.	CAIRAPSYEQYF	TGTGCCATCAGGGCGCCTTCCTACGAGCAGTACTTC
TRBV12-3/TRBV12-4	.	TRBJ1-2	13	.	CASSPGTAYGYTF	TGTGCCAGCAGCCCCGGGACGGCCTATGGCTACACCTTC
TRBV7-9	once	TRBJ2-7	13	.	CASSPPLGYEQYF	TGTGCCAGCAGCCCACCCTTGGGGTACGAGCAGTACTTC
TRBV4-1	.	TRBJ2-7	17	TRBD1	CASSQETRTGELYEQYF	TGCGCCAGCAGCCAAGAGACACGGACAGGGGAGCTCTACGAGCAGTACTTC
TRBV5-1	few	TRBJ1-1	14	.	CASSLGPEDTEAFF	TGCGCCAGCAGCTTGGGGCCTGAAGACACTGAAGCTTTCTTT
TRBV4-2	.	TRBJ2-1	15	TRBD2	CASTGGTSGNNEQFF	TGTGCCAGCACGGGGGGGACTAGCGGCAACAATGAGCAGTTCTTC
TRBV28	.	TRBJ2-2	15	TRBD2	CASGWREGNTGELFF	TGTGCCAGCGGTTGGCGGGAGGGGAACACCGGGGAGCTGTTTTTT
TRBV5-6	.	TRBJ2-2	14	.	CASSHRPNTGELFF	TGTGCCAGCTCCCACCGCCCGAACACCGGGGAGCTGTTTTTT
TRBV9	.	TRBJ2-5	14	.	CASSVRGDQETQYF	TGTGCCAGCAGCGTCAGGGGGGACCAAGAGACCCAGTACTTC
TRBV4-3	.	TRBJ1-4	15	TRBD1	CASSQGTGLEEKLFF	TGCGCCAGCAGCCAAGGGACAGGGTTGGAAGAAAAACTGTTTTTT
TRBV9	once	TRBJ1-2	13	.	CASSNQGRDGYTF	TGTGCCAGCAGCAATCAGGGGAGAGATGGCTACACCTTC
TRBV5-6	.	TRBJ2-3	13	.	CASSHPSTDTQYF	TGTGCCAGCAGCCACCCTAGCACAGATACGCAGTATTTT
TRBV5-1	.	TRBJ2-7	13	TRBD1	CASGRDRTYEQYF	TGCGCCAGCGGACGGGACAGAACCTACGAGCAGTACTTC
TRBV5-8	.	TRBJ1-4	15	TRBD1	CASSRRQGQDEKLFF	TGTGCCAGCAGTCGAAGACAGGGGCAGGATGAAAAACTGTTTTTT
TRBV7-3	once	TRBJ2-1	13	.	CASSTGQYNEQFF	TGTGCCAGCAGCACAGGACAGTACAATGAGCAGTTCTTC
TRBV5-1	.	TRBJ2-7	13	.	CASSLESRQGQYF	TGCGCCAGCAGCTTGGAAAGCCGGCAGGGGCAGTACTTC
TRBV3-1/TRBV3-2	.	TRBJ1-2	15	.	CASSLRSESNYGYTF	TGTGCCAGCAGCCTGCGATCCGAATCTAACTATGGCTACACCTTC
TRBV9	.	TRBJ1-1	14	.	CASSADRGNTEAFF	TGTGCCAGCAGCGCAGATCGGGGGAACACTGAAGCTTTCTTT
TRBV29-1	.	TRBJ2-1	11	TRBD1	CSTNRGPEQFF	TGCAGCACCAACAGGGGGCCTGAGCAGTTCTTC
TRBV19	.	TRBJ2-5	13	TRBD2	CATGGLGLGTQYF	TGTGCAACGGGAGGTTTAGGATTAGGGACCCAGTACTTC
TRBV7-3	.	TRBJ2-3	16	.	CASSLNKGSGTDTQYF	TGTGCCAGCAGCTTAAATAAGGGGAGTGGGACAGATACGCAGTATTTT
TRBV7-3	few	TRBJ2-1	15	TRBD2	CASSAGLAGSEAQFF	TGTGCCAGCAGCGCGGGACTAGCGGGATCGGAGGCGCAGTTCTTC
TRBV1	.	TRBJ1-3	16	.	CTSSQEGRGHRNTIYF	TGCACCAGCAGCCAAGAGGGTAGGGGCCACAGAAACACCATATATTTT
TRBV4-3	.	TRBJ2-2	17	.	CASSQEFIGGYTGELFF	TGCGCCAGCAGCCAAGAATTTATCGGCGGTTACACCGGGGAGCTGTTTTTT
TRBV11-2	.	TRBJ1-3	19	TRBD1	CASSLDLFGDREPGNTIYF	TGTGCCAGCAGCTTAGATCTTTTTGGAGACAGGGAGCCTGGAAACACCATATATTTT
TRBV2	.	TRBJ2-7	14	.	CASSPDGPSSEQYF	TGTGCCAGCAGCCCTGACGGGCCCTCGAGCGAGCAGTACTTC
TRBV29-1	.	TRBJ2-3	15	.	CSVTGTGASTDTQYF	TGCAGCGTGACGGGCACCGGTGCTAGCACAGATACGCAGTATTTT
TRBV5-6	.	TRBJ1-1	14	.	CASSPGQRNTEAFF	TGTGCCAGCAGCCCTGGACAGCGGAACACTGAAGCTTTCTTT
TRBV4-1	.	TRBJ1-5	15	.	CASSPRRGSNQPQHF	TGCGCCAGCAGCCCCCGGCGGGGTAGCAATCAGCCCCAGCATTTT
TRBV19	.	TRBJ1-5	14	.	CASSQDGEEQPQHF	TGTGCCAGTAGTCAAGACGGAGAAGAACAGCCCCAGCATTTT
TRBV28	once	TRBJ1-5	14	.	CASSLRQEDQPQHF	TGTGCCAGCAGCCTTAGACAGGAAGATCAGCCCCAGCATTTT